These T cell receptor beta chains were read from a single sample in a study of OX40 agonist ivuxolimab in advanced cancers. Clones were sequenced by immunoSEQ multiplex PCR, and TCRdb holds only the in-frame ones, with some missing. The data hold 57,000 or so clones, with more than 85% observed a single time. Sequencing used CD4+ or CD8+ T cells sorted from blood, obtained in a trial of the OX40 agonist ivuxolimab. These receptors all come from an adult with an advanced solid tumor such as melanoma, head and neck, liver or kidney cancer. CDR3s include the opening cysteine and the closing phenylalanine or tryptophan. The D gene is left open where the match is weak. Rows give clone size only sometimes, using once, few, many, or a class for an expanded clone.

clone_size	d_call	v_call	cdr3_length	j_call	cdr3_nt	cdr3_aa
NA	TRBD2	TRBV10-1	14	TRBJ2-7	TGCGCCAGCAGTGAGACGCAGCGGGGGTACGAGCAGTACTTC	CASSETQRGYEQYF
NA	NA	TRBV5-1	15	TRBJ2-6	TGCGCCAGCAGCTTGGCGGCCGCACGGGCCAACGTCCTGACTTTC	CASSLAAARANVLTF
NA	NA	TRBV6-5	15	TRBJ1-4	TGTGCCAGCAGTTACGACCCGGGGACACACGAAAAACTGTTTTTT	CASSYDPGTHEKLFF
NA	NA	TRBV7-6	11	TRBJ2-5	TGTGCCAGCGCATTCCAAGAGACCCAGTACTTC	CASAFQETQYF
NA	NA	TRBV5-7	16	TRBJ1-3	TGTGCCAGCAGCCCGCTGGGGGCTGACTCTGGAAACACCATATATTTT	CASSPLGADSGNTIYF
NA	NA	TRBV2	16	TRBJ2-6	TGTGTCACCACGGGGGCGCCTGTATCTGGGGCCAACGTCCTGACTTTC	CVTTGAPVSGANVLTF
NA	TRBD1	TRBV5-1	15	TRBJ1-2	TGCGCCAGCAGCCACGACAGGGGGCGCATCTATGGCTACACCTTC	CASSHDRGRIYGYTF
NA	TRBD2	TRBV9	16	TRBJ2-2	TGTGCCAGCAGCGTAGATATAGCGGGGGGCGGCGGGGAGCTGTTTTTT	CASSVDIAGGGGELFF
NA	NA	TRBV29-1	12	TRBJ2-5	TGCAGCGTTGTTAGGCCAGAAGAGACCCAGTACTTC	CSVVRPEETQYF
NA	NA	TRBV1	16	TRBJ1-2	TGCACCAGCAGGTTCACATGTTTGCGAAAGACCTATGGCCACACCTTC	CTSRFTCLRKTYGHTF
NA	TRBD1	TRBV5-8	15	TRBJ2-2	TGTGCCAGCAGTATTGAGGTCCAGGGGGCCGGGGAGCTGTTTTTT	CASSIEVQGAGELFF
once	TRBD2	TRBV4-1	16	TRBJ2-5	TGCGCCAGCAGCCAAGCCCCAGCGGGGGGCGCAGAGACCCAGTACTTC	CASSQAPAGGAETQYF
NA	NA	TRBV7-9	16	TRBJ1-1	TGTGCCAGCAGCTTTTATGGTAGAGGGGAAGGGACTGAAGCTTTCTTT	CASSFYGRGEGTEAFF
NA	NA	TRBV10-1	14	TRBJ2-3	TGCGCCAGTAGTCCCGAAGGACTCACAGATACGCAGTATTTT	CASSPEGLTDTQYF
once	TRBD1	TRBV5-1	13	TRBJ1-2	TGCGCCAGCAGTTGGACAGGGCCCGATGGCTACACCTTC	CASSWTGPDGYTF
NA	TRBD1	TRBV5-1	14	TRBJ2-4	TGCGCCAGCAGCTCGGGACAGGCCAAAAACATTCAGTACTTC	CASSSGQAKNIQYF
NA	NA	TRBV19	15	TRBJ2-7	TGTGCCACCTCTCGGGGGCTCGGAGGGACCTACGAGCAGTACTTC	CATSRGLGGTYEQYF
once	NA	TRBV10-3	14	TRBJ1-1	TGTGCCTCCACCACAAACCAGATGAACACTGAAGCTTTCTTT	CASTTNQMNTEAFF
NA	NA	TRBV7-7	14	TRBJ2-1	TGTGCTAGCAGCCCAGGACACCTGAACAATGAGCAGTTCTTC	CASSPGHLNNEQFF
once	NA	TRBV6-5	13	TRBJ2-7	TGTGCCGTTCAGCCGGCGATGGGCTACGAGCAGTACTTC	CAVQPAMGYEQYF
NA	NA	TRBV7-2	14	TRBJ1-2	TGTGCCAGCACGGCCCGGCAGTCTAACTATGGCTACACCTTC	CASTARQSNYGYTF
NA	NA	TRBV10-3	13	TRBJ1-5	TGTGCCTCAAAGACCGGGGGCTCCCAGCCCCAGCATTTT	CASKTGGSQPQHF
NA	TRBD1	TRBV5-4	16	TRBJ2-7	TGTGCCAGCAGCTTGGGCGGCGAGACAGGGGTTAACGAGCAGTACTTC	CASSLGGETGVNEQYF
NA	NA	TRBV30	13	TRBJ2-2	TGTGCCTGGGGCGGGCTGAACACCGGGGAGCTGTTTTTT	CAWGGLNTGELFF
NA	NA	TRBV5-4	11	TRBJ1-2	TGTGCCAGCAGCTTGGACTATGGCTACACCTTC	CASSLDYGYTF
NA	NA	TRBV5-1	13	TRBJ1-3	TGCGCCAGCAGCTTGGGAGCCGGAAACACCATATATTTT	CASSLGAGNTIYF
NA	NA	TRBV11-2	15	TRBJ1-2	TGTGCCAGCAGCTTAGACGGGGCTTTTGACTATGGCTACACCTTC	CASSLDGAFDYGYTF
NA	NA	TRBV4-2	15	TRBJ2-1	TGTGCCAGCAGCCAGGGGGAGGGGGGGGGCAATGAGCAGTTCTTC	CASSQGEGGGNEQFF
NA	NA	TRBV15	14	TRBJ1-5	TGTGCCACCGCAAAGGCGGGAGGCAATCAGCCCCAGCATTTT	CATAKAGGNQPQHF
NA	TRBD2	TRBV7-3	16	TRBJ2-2	TGTGCCAGCAGCTCGAAACTAGCGGGGGGATCCGGGGAGCTGTTTTTT	CASSSKLAGGSGELFF
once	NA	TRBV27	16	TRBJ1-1	TGTGCCAGCAGTCGGGACTTGATCCGGGGGAACACTGAAGCTTTCTTT	CASSRDLIRGNTEAFF
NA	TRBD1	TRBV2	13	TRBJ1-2	TGTGCCAGCAGTCTGGACAGGGTGGATGGCTACACCTTC	CASSLDRVDGYTF
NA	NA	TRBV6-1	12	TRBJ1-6	TGTGCCAGCAACCGTATTAATTCACCCCTCCACTTT	CASNRINSPLHF
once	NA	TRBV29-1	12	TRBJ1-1	TGCAGCGTGGACCGTCCGGGACCTGAAGCTTTCTTT	CSVDRPGPEAFF
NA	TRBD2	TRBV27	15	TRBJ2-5	TGTGCCAGCAGTTTATTGGGACTAGCGGAAGAGACCCAGTACTTC	CASSLLGLAEETQYF
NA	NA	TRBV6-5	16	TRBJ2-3	TGTGCCAGCAGTTACTCGATGGCTAGAATTGGGGATACGCAGTATTTT	CASSYSMARIGDTQYF
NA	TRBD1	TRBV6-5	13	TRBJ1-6	TGTGCCAGCAGCCCAGGGGGCGGTTCACCCCTCCACTTT	CASSPGGGSPLHF
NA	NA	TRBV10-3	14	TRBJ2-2	TGTGCCATCAAGGGCGGGGCGAACACCGGGGAGCTGTTTTTT	CAIKGGANTGELFF
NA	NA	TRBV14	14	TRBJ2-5	TGTGCCAGCAGCTCATGGGGCCGGGAAGAGACCCAGTACTTC	CASSSWGREETQYF
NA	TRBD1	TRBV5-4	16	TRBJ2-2	TGTGCCAGCAGCAGATTGACAGGGGGCGACACCGGGGAGCTGTTTTTT	CASSRLTGGDTGELFF
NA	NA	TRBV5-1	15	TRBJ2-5	TGCGCCAGCAGTTTCCTGACCATCGCTCGTGAGACCCAGTACTTC	CASSFLTIARETQYF
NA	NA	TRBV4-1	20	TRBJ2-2	TGCGCCAGCAGCCAAGTCTACAGAGCGGGTACCCTCTCGAACACCGGGGAGCTGTTTTTT	CASSQVYRAGTLSNTGELFF
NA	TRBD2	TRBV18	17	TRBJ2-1	TGTGCCAGCTCACCCCTAGCGGGAGGGTTTTCCTACAATGAGCAGTTCTTC	CASSPLAGGFSYNEQFF
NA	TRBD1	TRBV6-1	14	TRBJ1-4	TGTGCCAGCAGTCGACAGGGAAGTCGGGAAAAACTGTTTTTT	CASSRQGSREKLFF
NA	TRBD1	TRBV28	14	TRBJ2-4	TGTGCCAGCAGTCCCACAGGGGGACAAAACATTCAGTACTTC	CASSPTGGQNIQYF
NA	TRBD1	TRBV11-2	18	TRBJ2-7	TGTGCCAGCAGCCTGTCGACAGGGGGCTGGGGGATAACCTACGAGCAGTACTTC	CASSLSTGGWGITYEQYF
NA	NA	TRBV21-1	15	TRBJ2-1	TGTGCCAGCAACGGGACAGTAAGCTCCTACAATGAGCAGTTCTTC	CASNGTVSSYNEQFF
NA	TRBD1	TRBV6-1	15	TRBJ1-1	TGTGCCAGCAGTAGTGACCCCGGGACAGCCACTGAAGCTTTCTTT	CASSSDPGTATEAFF
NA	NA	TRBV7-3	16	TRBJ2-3	TGTGCCAGCAGCTTAACGACGGACAAGGGCACAGATACGCAGTATTTT	CASSLTTDKGTDTQYF
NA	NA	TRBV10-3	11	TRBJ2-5	TGTGCCATCAGTGACCGAGAGACCCAGTACTTC	CAISDRETQYF
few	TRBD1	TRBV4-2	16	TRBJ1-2	TGTGCCAGCAGCCAAGATTGGGATGGGACAGGCCATGGCTACACCTTC	CASSQDWDGTGHGYTF
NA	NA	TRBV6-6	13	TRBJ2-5	TGTGCCAGCAGAAACCCCTCAGGGGAGACCCAGTACTTC	CASRNPSGETQYF
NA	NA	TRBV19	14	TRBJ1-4	TGTGCCAGCGGGGCGGACTTTTCGATTGCAAAACTGTTTTTT	CASGADFSIAKLFF
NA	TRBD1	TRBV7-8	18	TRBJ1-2	TGTGCCAGCAGCTTGAGGGGCCCGGGACAGGGAGGTAACTATGGCTACACCTTC	CASSLRGPGQGGNYGYTF
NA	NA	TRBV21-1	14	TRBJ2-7	TGTGCCAGCCTCGTGCGGAACCAGCCCTACGAGCAGTACTTC	CASLVRNQPYEQYF
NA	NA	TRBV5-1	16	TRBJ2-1	TGCGCCAGCAGGGGTCTAGCCTCGACTTATTACAATGAGCAGTTCTTC	CASRGLASTYYNEQFF
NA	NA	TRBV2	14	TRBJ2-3	TGTGCCAGCAGTGTCAGGGGTGACGCAGATACGCAGTATTTT	CASSVRGDADTQYF
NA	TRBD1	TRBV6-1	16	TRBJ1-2	TGTGCCAGCAGTGCTGCGGGACAGGGTTGGGAGGATGGCTACACCTTC	CASSAAGQGWEDGYTF